The rows below give T cell receptor beta chains drawn from one sample of a study of blood T cell repertoires in COVID-19. TCRdb's copy holds only in-frame clones and misses some; the assay was immunoSEQ multiplex PCR. This sample has about 200,000 clones, with 80% found just once. The sequencing input was peripheral blood. The receptors were sampled from a woman aged 70-85 years with acute or convalescent COVID-19. CDR3s include the opening cysteine and the closing phenylalanine or tryptophan. The order of the fields is D gene, V gene, J gene, clone size, CDR3 DNA, CDR3 protein. A D gene is named only where the DNA matches it firmly. Clone size, where shown, is once, few, many, or a class for clones that have expanded.

D: NA
V: TRBV18
J: TRBJ2-2
size: NA
DNA: TGTGCCAGCACGGACGGCACAGGGAACACCGGGGAGCTGTTTTTT
CDR3: CASTDGTGNTGELFF

D: NA
V: TRBV10-3
J: TRBJ1-6
size: NA
DNA: TGTGCCATCAGTGAGGGGCAGGGCGGCCCCAATTCACCCCTCCACTTT
CDR3: CAISEGQGGPNSPLHF

D: NA
V: TRBV2
J: TRBJ1-2
size: NA
DNA: TGTGCCAGCAGTGTGACAGTTCAAGACTATGGCTACACCTTC
CDR3: CASSVTVQDYGYTF

D: NA
V: TRBV28
J: TRBJ1-2
size: NA
DNA: TGTGCCACCAATGACAGGAACTATGGCTACACCTTC
CDR3: CATNDRNYGYTF

D: TRBD1
V: TRBV19
J: TRBJ2-1
size: few
DNA: TGTGCCAGTGGACAGGGGGCTTACAATGAGCAGTTCTTC
CDR3: CASGQGAYNEQFF

D: NA
V: TRBV29-1
J: TRBJ2-5
size: NA
DNA: TGCAGCGTCGTCGCGAGGAGACAGACTTTCCAAGAGACCCAGTACTTC
CDR3: CSVVARRQTFQETQYF

D: TRBD2
V: TRBV9
J: TRBJ2-1
size: NA
DNA: TGTGCCAGCAGCGTAGGGGGACTAGCGGGAGTCAATGAGCAGTTCTTC
CDR3: CASSVGGLAGVNEQFF

D: NA
V: TRBV5-1
J: TRBJ2-3
size: NA
DNA: TGCGCCAGCAGCTTGGTTCTGTTACAGGGTAGCACAGATACGCAGTATTTT
CDR3: CASSLVLLQGSTDTQYF

D: TRBD2
V: TRBV7-9
J: TRBJ2-4
size: NA
DNA: TGTGCCAGCAGCTTAGGCCTGGGCGGGAGCACCAAAAACATTCAGTACTTC
CDR3: CASSLGLGGSTKNIQYF

D: NA
V: TRBV2
J: TRBJ2-1
size: few
DNA: TGTGCCAGCAGCGACGGGATTGATAGGGATGAGCAGTTCTTC
CDR3: CASSDGIDRDEQFF

D: TRBD1
V: TRBV2
J: TRBJ1-1
size: NA
DNA: TGTGCCAGCAGGAGGGACAGGTTGAACACTGAAGCTTTCTTT
CDR3: CASRRDRLNTEAFF

D: TRBD1
V: TRBV2
J: TRBJ1-5
size: NA
DNA: TGTGCCAGCAGTGAAAGGGACAGTAGCAATCAGCCCCAGCATTTT
CDR3: CASSERDSSNQPQHF

D: NA
V: TRBV6-2/TRBV6-3
J: TRBJ2-5
size: NA
DNA: TGTGCCAGCAGTTACTACAGTAGACAAGAGACCCAGTACTTC
CDR3: CASSYYSRQETQYF

D: TRBD2
V: TRBV5-4
J: TRBJ2-1
size: NA
DNA: TGTGCCAGCAAAAAGGCGTCTAGCGGGAGTGATGAGCAGTTCTTC
CDR3: CASKKASSGSDEQFF

D: TRBD1
V: TRBV19
J: TRBJ1-3
size: few
DNA: TGTGCCAGTACCCTGGACAGGGCTGGAAACACCATATATTTT
CDR3: CASTLDRAGNTIYF

D: NA
V: TRBV6-6
J: TRBJ2-1
size: NA
DNA: TGTGCCAGCAGCCCGGGGACTTTCTCCTACAATGAGCAGTTCTTC
CDR3: CASSPGTFSYNEQFF

D: NA
V: TRBV7-9
J: TRBJ2-7
size: NA
DNA: TGTGCCAGCAGCTCCGGGACTGCTAGCTCCTACGAGCAGTACTTC
CDR3: CASSSGTASSYEQYF

D: TRBD2
V: TRBV5-8
J: TRBJ2-1
size: few
DNA: TGTGCCAGCAGCTTAAAACTAGCGGGAGGGCCGGAGAAGCAGTTCTTC
CDR3: CASSLKLAGGPEKQFF

D: NA
V: TRBV14
J: TRBJ2-5
size: NA
DNA: TGTGCCAGCAGCCTTTTCGGAGAGACCCAGTACTTC
CDR3: CASSLFGETQYF

D: TRBD1
V: TRBV5-1
J: TRBJ2-4
size: NA
DNA: TGCGCCAGCAGATCTACAGGGGACATTCAGTACTTC
CDR3: CASRSTGDIQYF

D: NA
V: TRBV6-5
J: TRBJ2-7
size: few
DNA: TGTGCCAGCAGCTTAGAACGGACAGAGGAGCAGTACTTC
CDR3: CASSLERTEEQYF

D: NA
V: TRBV13
J: TRBJ2-1
size: once
DNA: TGTGCCAGCAGCCCGTTAGCGGACAATGAGCAGTTCTTC
CDR3: CASSPLADNEQFF

D: NA
V: TRBV27
J: TRBJ1-1
size: NA
DNA: TGTGCCAGCAGTTTGGGCAGGAACACTGAAGCTTTCTTT
CDR3: CASSLGRNTEAFF

D: NA
V: TRBV10-3
J: TRBJ2-2
size: NA
DNA: TGTGCCATCAGTGAGTCGGGGGAGGACACCGGGGAGCTGTTTTTT
CDR3: CAISESGEDTGELFF

D: NA
V: TRBV28
J: TRBJ2-7
size: NA
DNA: TGTGCCAGCAGTAACAGGGGGGACTACGTCATCGAGCAGTACTTC
CDR3: CASSNRGDYVIEQYF

D: TRBD1
V: TRBV2
J: TRBJ1-5
size: NA
DNA: TGTGCCAGCAGTGGGGGACAGCTAAACAATCAGCCCCAGCATTTT
CDR3: CASSGGQLNNQPQHF

D: TRBD1
V: TRBV2
J: TRBJ2-7
size: NA
DNA: TGTGCCAGCAGTTCCCGGACAGGGGTGTACGAGCAGTACTTC
CDR3: CASSSRTGVYEQYF

D: NA
V: TRBV28
J: TRBJ1-5
size: NA
DNA: TGTGCCAGCAGTTCCCCGTCCTCGGAGAGTAGCAATCAGCCCCAGCATTTT
CDR3: CASSSPSSESSNQPQHF

D: TRBD2
V: TRBV5-1
J: TRBJ2-7
size: once
DNA: TGCGCCAGCAGCCCCGCGGGGCGGGAGGGCCGCCGCGAGCAGTACTTC
CDR3: CASSPAGREGRREQYF

D: TRBD1
V: TRBV2
J: TRBJ1-2
size: once
DNA: TGTGCCAGCAGTCCTTCCCAGGGGGCGGGAAACTACACCTTC
CDR3: CASSPSQGAGNYTF

D: NA
V: TRBV19
J: TRBJ2-7
size: NA
DNA: TGTGCCAGTAGTCCCCAGGGGGGCAGCTCCTACGAGCAGTACTTC
CDR3: CASSPQGGSSYEQYF

D: TRBD1
V: TRBV19
J: TRBJ1-3
size: NA
DNA: TGTGCCTCAAGGCCGACAGGGCCCTACCGGGCCGACTCTGGAAACACCATATATTTT
CDR3: CASRPTGPYRADSGNTIYF

D: NA
V: TRBV6-5
J: TRBJ1-6
size: NA
DNA: TGTGCCAGCAGTTACAGGGGGAGTACACCCCTCCACTTT
CDR3: CASSYRGSTPLHF

D: TRBD1
V: TRBV3-1/TRBV3-2
J: TRBJ2-3
size: few
DNA: TGTGCCAGCAGCCAAGATTGGGACAGGACCAACACAGATACGCAGTATTTT
CDR3: CASSQDWDRTNTDTQYF

D: TRBD1
V: TRBV19
J: TRBJ2-5
size: NA
DNA: TGTGCCAGTAGTATAGGGACAGGGGGCGTTTCGGAGACCCAGTACTTC
CDR3: CASSIGTGGVSETQYF

D: NA
V: TRBV6-6
J: TRBJ1-6
size: NA
DNA: TGTGCCAGCAGTTACCGCAGGGAGGGGAATTCACCCCTCCACTTT
CDR3: CASSYRREGNSPLHF

D: NA
V: TRBV13
J: TRBJ2-1
size: NA
DNA: TGTGCCAGCAGCTTAGAACGGTACAATGAGCAGTTCTTC
CDR3: CASSLERYNEQFF

D: NA
V: TRBV2
J: TRBJ1-4
size: NA
DNA: TGTGCCAGTAATCCTATCAGGGGAGGGGAAAAACTGTTTTTT
CDR3: CASNPIRGGEKLFF

D: NA
V: TRBV15
J: TRBJ2-1
size: NA
DNA: TGTGCCACCAGCAGATCGATAGGGGAACTTGAGCAGTTCTTC
CDR3: CATSRSIGELEQFF

D: NA
V: TRBV11-2
J: TRBJ2-7
size: NA
DNA: TGTGCCAGCAGCCAGAAACAGGGAGTCTACGAGCAGTACTTC
CDR3: CASSQKQGVYEQYF

D: NA
V: TRBV5-8
J: TRBJ1-2
size: NA
DNA: TGTGCCAGCAGCTTGGAGGGGCTAGTCTATGGCTACACCTTC
CDR3: CASSLEGLVYGYTF

D: TRBD2
V: TRBV2
J: TRBJ2-1
size: once
DNA: TGTGCCAGCAGTTATGGACTAGCGGGAAACAATGAGCAGTTCTTC
CDR3: CASSYGLAGNNEQFF

D: TRBD2
V: TRBV5-4
J: TRBJ2-3
size: NA
DNA: TGTGCCAGCAGCCTGCCGGGACTAGCGGGAGGGCCGGGATCACAGGGAGCGCAGTATTTT
CDR3: CASSLPGLAGGPGSQGAQYF

D: TRBD1
V: TRBV4-1
J: TRBJ1-1
size: NA
DNA: TGCGCCAGCAGCCCGTCCGGGACAGGGGCCTCACCTTACACTGAAGCTTTCTTT
CDR3: CASSPSGTGASPYTEAFF

D: NA
V: TRBV7-9
J: TRBJ2-7
size: NA
DNA: TGTGCCAGCAGCCCTGACAGTCCCTACGAGCAGTACTTC
CDR3: CASSPDSPYEQYF

D: TRBD2
V: TRBV2
J: TRBJ2-1
size: NA
DNA: TGTGCCAGCAGCCCCCGGACTAGCGGGAGGTTCGATGAGCAGTTCTTC
CDR3: CASSPRTSGRFDEQFF